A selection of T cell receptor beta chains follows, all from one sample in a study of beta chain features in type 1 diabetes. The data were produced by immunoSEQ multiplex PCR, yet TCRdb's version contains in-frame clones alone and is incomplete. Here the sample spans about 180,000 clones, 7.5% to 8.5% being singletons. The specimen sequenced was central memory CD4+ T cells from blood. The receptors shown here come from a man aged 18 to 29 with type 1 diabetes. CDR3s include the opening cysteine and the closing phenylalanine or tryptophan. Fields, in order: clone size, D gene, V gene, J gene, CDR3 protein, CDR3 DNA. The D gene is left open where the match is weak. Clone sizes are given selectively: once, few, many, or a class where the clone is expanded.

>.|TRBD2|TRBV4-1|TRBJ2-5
CASSPQPGGGIATQYF
TGCGCCAGCAGCCCCCAACCGGGCGGGGGGATCGCGACCCAGTACTTC
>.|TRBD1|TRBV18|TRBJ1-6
CASSPLRTGLSNSPLHF
TGTGCCAGCTCACCACTACGGACAGGGTTGAGTAATTCACCCCTCCACTTT
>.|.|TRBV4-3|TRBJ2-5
CASSQDGAETQYF
TGCGCCAGCAGCCAAGATGGGGCAGAGACCCAGTACTTC
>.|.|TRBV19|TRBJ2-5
CASSPVGQGPYQYF
TGTGCCAGTAGTCCAGTCGGGCAGGGGCCCTACCAGTACTTC
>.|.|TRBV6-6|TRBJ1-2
CASSYSPDGYTF
TGTGCCAGCAGTTACTCCCCAGATGGCTACACCTTC
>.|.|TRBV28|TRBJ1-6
CASRYAGVNYNSPLHF
TGTGCCAGCCGTTACGCAGGGGTGAACTATAATTCACCCCTCCACTTT
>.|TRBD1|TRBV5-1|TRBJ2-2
CASSFGTANTGELFF
TGCGCCAGCAGCTTTGGGACAGCGAACACCGGGGAGCTGTTTTTT
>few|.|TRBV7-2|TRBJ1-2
CASSLGVGGYTF
TGTGCCAGCAGCTTAGGGGTGGGCGGCTACACCTTC
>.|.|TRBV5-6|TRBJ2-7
CASSFVTFGEQYF
TGTGCCAGCAGCTTCGTAACCTTCGGGGAGCAGTACTTC
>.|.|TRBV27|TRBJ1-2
CASSPSPYGYTF
TGTGCCAGCAGTCCGAGTCCGTATGGCTACACCTTC
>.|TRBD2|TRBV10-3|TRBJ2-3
CAISVSGSTDTQYF
TGTGCCATCAGTGTTAGCGGGAGTACAGATACGCAGTATTTT
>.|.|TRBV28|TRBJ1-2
CASSLAQINYGYTF
TGTGCCAGCAGTTTGGCTCAGATCAACTATGGCTACACCTTC
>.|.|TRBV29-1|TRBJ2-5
CSVPNQGGETQYF
TGCAGCGTCCCTAATCAGGGTGGGGAGACCCAGTACTTC
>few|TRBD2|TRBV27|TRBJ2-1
CASSRLAEQFF
TGTGCCAGCAGTAGACTAGCGGAGCAGTTCTTC
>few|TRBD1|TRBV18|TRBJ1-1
CASSPGQGATEAFF
TGTGCCAGCTCCCCAGGACAGGGTGCCACTGAAGCTTTCTTT
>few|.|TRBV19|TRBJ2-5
CASSHTGGTQYF
TGTGCCAGTAGTCACACCGGAGGGACCCAGTACTTC
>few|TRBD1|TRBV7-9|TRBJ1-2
CASSLDGTVITF
TGTGCCAGCAGCTTAGATGGGACAGTTATAACCTTC
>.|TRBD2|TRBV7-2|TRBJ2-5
CASSLAAGGVGETQYF
TGTGCCAGCAGCTTAGCTGCCGGGGGGGTTGGAGAGACCCAGTACTTC
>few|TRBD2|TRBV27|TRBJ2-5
CASSLGTGAGQWETQYF
TGTGCCAGCAGCCTTGGGACCGGAGCGGGGCAGTGGGAGACCCAGTACTTC
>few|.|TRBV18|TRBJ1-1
CASSSGQLNTEAFF
TGTGCCAGCTCATCAGGACAGTTGAACACTGAAGCTTTCTTT
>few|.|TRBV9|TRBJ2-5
CASSVDSQETQYF
TGTGCCAGCAGCGTGGACTCACAAGAGACCCAGTACTTC
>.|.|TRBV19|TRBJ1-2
CASSIVDSRNYGYTF
TGTGCCAGTAGTATAGTGGACAGTCGTAACTATGGCTACACCTTC
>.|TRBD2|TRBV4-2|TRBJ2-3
CASSSAGGRDTQYF
TGTGCCAGCAGCTCCGCGGGCGGGAGAGATACGCAGTATTTT
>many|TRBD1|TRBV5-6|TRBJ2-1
CASSLEDRDEQFF
TGTGCCAGCAGCTTGGAAGACAGGGATGAGCAGTTCTTC
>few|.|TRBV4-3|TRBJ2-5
CASSQGVRLETQYF
TGCGCCAGCAGCCAAGGTGTCCGTCTGGAGACCCAGTACTTC
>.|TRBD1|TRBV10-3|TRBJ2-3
CAISDPGQGATDTQYF
TGTGCCATCAGTGATCCGGGACAGGGGGCCACAGATACGCAGTATTTT
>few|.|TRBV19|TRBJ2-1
CASSASRSSYNEQFF
TGTGCCAGTAGTGCAAGTAGGAGCTCCTACAATGAGCAGTTCTTC
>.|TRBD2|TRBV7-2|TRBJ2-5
CASSLYGGSSETQYF
TGTGCCAGCAGCTTATACGGCGGGAGCAGTGAGACCCAGTACTTC
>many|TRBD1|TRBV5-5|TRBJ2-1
CASSLWQGAYNEQFF
TGTGCCAGCAGCTTGTGGCAGGGGGCCTACAATGAGCAGTTCTTC
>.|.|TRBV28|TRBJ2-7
CASTDYLSYEQYF
TGTGCCAGCACCGATTACTTGTCCTACGAGCAGTACTTC
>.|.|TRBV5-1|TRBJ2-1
CASSLDLNEQFF
TGCGCCAGCAGCTTGGACTTAAATGAGCAGTTCTTC
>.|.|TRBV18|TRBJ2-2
CAGRQGTGELFF
TGTGCCGGGCGCCAGGGCACCGGGGAGCTGTTTTTT
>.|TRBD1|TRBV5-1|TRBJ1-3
CASSRGQGFSAGNTIYF
TGCGCCAGCAGCCGCGGACAGGGTTTCTCTGCTGGAAACACCATATATTTT
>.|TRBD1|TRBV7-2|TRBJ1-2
CASSLVFLQGATYGYTF
TGTGCCAGCAGCTTAGTGTTTTTGCAGGGGGCTACCTATGGCTACACCTTC
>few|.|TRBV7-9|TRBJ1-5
CASSHLQGQPQHF
TGTGCCAGCAGCCACCTGCAGGGCCAGCCCCAGCATTTT
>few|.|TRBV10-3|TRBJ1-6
CAISEASRDSPLHF
TGTGCCATCAGTGAGGCCTCCCGGGATTCACCCCTCCACTTT
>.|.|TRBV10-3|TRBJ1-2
CAISEDILGYTF
TGTGCCATCAGTGAGGACATCCTTGGCTACACCTTC
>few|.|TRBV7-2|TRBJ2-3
CASSFLVTDTQYF
TGTGCCAGCAGCTTCCTAGTCACAGATACGCAGTATTTT
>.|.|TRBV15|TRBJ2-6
CATSRGQISGANVLTF
TGTGCCACCAGCAGAGGACAGATCTCTGGGGCCAACGTCCTGACTTTC
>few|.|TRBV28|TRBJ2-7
CASNLRGYEQYF
TGTGCCAGCAACCTTCGGGGGTACGAGCAGTACTTC
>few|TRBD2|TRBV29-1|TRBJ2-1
CSVGNPGTSHSEQFF
TGCAGCGTTGGGAACCCCGGGACTAGTCATTCTGAGCAGTTCTTC
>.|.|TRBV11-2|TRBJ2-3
CASSPFVARATDTQYF
TGTGCCAGCAGCCCCTTCGTAGCGAGAGCCACAGATACGCAGTATTTT
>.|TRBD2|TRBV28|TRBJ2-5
CASSLGTSGSYETQYF
TGTGCCAGCAGTCTCGGGACTAGCGGGAGTTATGAGACCCAGTACTTC
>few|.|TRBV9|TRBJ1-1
CASSVDPQAMNTEAFF
TGTGCCAGCAGCGTAGACCCCCAGGCAATGAACACTGAAGCTTTCTTT
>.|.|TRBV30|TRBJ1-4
CAWSVGSGGYEKLFF
TGTGCCTGGAGTGTAGGGTCGGGGGGATATGAAAAACTGTTTTTT